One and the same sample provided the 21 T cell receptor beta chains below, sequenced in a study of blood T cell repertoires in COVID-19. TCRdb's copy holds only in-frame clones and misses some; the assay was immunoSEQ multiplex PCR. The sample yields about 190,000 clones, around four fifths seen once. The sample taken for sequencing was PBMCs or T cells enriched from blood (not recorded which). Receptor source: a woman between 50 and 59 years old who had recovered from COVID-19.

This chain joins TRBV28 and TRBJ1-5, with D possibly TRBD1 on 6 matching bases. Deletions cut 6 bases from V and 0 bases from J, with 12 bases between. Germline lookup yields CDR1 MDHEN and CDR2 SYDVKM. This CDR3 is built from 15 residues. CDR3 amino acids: CASRPPGHSNQPQHF. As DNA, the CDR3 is TGTGCCAGCAGACCACCGGGACATAGCAATCAGCCCCAGCATTTT. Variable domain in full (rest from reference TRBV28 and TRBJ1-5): DVKVTQSSRYLVKRTGEKVFLECVQDMDHENMFWYRQDPGLGLRLIYFSYDVKMKEKGDIPEGYSVSREKKERFSLILESASTNQTSMYLCASRPPGHSNQPQHFGDGTRLSIL.

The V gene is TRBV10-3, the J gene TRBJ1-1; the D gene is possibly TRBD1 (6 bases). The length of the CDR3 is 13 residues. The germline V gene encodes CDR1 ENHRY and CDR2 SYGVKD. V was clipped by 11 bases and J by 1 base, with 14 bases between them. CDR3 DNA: TGTGCCGCACGCTCACAGGGGAACACTGAAGCTTTCTTT. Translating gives CAARSQGNTEAFF.

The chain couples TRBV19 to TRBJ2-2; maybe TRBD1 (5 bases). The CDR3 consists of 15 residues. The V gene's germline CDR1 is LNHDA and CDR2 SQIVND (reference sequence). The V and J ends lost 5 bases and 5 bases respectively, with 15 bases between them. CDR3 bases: TGTGCCAGTAGTCTACAGGTGTCGAGGACCGGGGAGCTGTTTTTT. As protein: CASSLQVSRTGELFF.

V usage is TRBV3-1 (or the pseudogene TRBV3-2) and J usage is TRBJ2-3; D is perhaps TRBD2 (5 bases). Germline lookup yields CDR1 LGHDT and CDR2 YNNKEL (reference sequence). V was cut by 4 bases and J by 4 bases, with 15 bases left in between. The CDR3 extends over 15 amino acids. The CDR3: CASSRAGSAPDTQYF. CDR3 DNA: TGTGCCAGCAGCCGCGCGGGCTCCGCCCCAGATACGCAGTATTTT.

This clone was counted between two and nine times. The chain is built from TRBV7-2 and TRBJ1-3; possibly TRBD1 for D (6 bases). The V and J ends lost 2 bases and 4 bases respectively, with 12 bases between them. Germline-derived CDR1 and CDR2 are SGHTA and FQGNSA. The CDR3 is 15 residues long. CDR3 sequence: CASSLSWGHGNTIYF. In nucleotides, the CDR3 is TGTGCCAGCAGCTTAAGTTGGGGACACGGAAACACCATATATTTT. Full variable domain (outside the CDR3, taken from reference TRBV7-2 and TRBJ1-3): GAGVSQSPSNKVTEKGKDVELRCDPISGHTALYWYRQSLGQGLEFLIYFQGNSAPDKSGLPSDRFSAERTGGSVSTLTIQRTQQEDSAVYLCASSLSWGHGNTIYFGEGSWLTVV.

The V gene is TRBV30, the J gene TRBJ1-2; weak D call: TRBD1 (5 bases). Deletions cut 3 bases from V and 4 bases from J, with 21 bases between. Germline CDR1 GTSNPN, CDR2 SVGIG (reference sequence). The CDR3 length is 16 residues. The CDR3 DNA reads TGTGCCTGGAGAGGCCGGGGCGGGGACGGAATCTATGGCTACACCTTC. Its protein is CAWRGRGGDGIYGYTF. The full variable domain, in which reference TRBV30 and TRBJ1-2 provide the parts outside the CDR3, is SQTIHQWPATLVQPVGSPLSLECTVEGTSNPNLYWYRQAAGRGLQLLFYSVGIGQISSEVPQNLSASRPQDRQFILSSKKLLLSDSGFYLCAWRGRGGDGIYGYTFGSGTRLTVV.

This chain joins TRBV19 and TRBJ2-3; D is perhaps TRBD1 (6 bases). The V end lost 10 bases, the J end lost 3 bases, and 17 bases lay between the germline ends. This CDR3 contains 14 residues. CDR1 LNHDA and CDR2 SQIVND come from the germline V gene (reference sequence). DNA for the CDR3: TGTGCCACCCAACAGGGTGGGGTGACAGATACGCAGTATTTT. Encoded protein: CATQQGGVTDTQYF.

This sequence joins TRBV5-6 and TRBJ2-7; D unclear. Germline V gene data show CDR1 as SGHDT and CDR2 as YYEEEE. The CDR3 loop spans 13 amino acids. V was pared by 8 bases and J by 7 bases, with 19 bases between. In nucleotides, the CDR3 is TGTGCCAGTCGGAGCATCCAAGTGAGGGAGCAGTACTTC. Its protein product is CASRSIQVREQYF.

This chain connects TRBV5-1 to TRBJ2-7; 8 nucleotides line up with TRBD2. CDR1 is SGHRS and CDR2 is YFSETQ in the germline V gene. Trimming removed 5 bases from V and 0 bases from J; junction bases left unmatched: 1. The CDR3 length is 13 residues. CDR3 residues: CASSSGNSYEQYF. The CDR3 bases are TGCGCCAGCAGTAGCGGGAACTCCTACGAGCAGTACTTC. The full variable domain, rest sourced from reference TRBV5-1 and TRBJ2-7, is KAGVTQTPRYLIKTRGQQVTLSCSPISGHRSVSWYQQTPGQGLQFLFEYFSETQRNKGNFPGRFSGRQFSNSRSEMNVSTLELGDSALYLCASSSGNSYEQYFGPGTRLTVT.

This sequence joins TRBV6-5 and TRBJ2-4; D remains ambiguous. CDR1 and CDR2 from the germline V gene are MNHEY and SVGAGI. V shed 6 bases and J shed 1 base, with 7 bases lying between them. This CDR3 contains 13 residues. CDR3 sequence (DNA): TGTGCCAGCAGACCCGGGGCCAAAAACATTCAGTACTTC. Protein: CASRPGAKNIQYF.

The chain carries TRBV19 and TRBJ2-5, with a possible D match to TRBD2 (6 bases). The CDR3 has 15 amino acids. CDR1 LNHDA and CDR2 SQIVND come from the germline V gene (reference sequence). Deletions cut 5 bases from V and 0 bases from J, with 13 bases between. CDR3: CASSPYGGNQETQYF. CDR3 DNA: TGTGCCAGTAGTCCTTACGGCGGGAACCAAGAGACCCAGTACTTC.

The CDR3 sequence: CAITDPTGSSGANVLTF. Written as DNA, the CDR3 is TGTGCCATCACCGACCCGACAGGGTCCTCTGGGGCCAACGTCCTGACTTTC. This sequence joins TRBV10-3 and TRBJ2-6, with TRBD1 matching 7 bases. CDR3 size: 17 residues. Germline lookup yields CDR1 ENHRY and CDR2 SYGVKD. Losses at the gene ends were 7 bases for V and 0 bases for J; bases not matched to a gene: 9.

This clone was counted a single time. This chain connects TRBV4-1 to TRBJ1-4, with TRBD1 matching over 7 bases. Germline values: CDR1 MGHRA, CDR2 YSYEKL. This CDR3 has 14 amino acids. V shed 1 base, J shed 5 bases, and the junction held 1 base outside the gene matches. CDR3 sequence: CASSQGTGNEKLFF. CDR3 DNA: TGCGCCAGCAGCCAAGGGACAGGAAATGAAAAACTGTTTTTT.

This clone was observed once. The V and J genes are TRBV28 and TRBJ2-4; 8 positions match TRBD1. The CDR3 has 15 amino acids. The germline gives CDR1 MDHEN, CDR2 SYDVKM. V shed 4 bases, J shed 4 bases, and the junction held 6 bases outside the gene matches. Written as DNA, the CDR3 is TGTGCCAGCAGTTGGACAGGGAAGGAAAAAAACATTCAGTACTTC. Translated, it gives CASSWTGKEKNIQYF.

DNA of the CDR3: TGTGCCAGCAGCCAGGGACTCGGTAGCACAGATACGCAGTATTTT. Amino acid sequence: CASSQGLGSTDTQYF. The rearrangement joins TRBV7-7 to TRBJ2-3, with D perhaps matching TRBD2 (6 bases). V lost 5 bases and J lost 0, with 12 bases in between. The CDR3 has 15 amino acids. Per germline, CDR1 SSHAT and CDR2 FNYEAQ (reference sequence).

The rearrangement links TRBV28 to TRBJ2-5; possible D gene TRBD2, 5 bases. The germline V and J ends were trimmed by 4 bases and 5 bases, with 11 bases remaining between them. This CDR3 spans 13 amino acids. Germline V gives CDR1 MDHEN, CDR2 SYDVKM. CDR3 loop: CASSSGSSETQYF. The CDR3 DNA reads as TGTGCCAGCAGTTCGGGATCCTCGGAGACCCAGTACTTC.

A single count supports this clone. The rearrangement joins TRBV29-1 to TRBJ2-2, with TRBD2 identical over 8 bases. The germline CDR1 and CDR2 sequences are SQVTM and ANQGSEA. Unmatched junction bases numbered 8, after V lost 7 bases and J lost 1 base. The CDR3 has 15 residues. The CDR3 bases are TGCAGCGCCTCGAGGGCGGGAGGGAACACCGGGGAGCTGTTTTTT. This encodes CSASRAGGNTGELFF.

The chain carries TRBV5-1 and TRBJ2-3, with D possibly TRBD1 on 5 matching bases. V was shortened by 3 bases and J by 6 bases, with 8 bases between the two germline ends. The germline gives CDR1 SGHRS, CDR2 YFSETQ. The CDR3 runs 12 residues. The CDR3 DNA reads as TGCGCCAGCAGCTCAAAGGGGGATACGCAGTATTTT. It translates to CASSSKGDTQYF.

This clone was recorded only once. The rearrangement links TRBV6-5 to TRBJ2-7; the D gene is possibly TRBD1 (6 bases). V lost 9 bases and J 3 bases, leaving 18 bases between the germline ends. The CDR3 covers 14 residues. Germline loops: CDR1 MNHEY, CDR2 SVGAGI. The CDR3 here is CARGIIGQRYEQYF. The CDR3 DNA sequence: TGTGCCAGGGGGATAATAGGACAGCGCTACGAGCAGTACTTC.

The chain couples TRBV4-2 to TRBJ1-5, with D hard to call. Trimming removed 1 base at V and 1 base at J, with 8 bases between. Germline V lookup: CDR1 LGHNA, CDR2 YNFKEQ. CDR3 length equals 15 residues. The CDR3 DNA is TGTGCCAGCAGCCAAGGGTTAACAAGCAATCAGCCCCAGCATTTT. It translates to CASSQGLTSNQPQHF.

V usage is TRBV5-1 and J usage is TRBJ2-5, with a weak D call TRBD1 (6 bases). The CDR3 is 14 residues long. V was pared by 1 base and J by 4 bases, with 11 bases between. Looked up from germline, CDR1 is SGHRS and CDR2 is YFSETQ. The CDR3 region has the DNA TGCGCCAGCAGCTTGATGACAGGCTCAGAGACCCAGTACTTC. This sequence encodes CASSLMTGSETQYF.